The clone carrying this T cell receptor beta chain was observed once. Antigen: not known. The sample comes from a study of T cell responses to AZD1222 COVID-19 vaccine. At the level of the study: Second doses at about 4 or about 12 weeks were pooled.

Produced via immunoSEQ multiplex PCR; TCRdb's table is partial and in-frame only. The sample shows 65,000 to 95,000 clones, more than 75% of them seen only once. This CDR3 is built from 15 residues. With V trimmed by 4 bases and J by 5 bases, 10 bases remained unmatched. Germline values: CDR1 SGHRS, CDR2 YFSETQ. Study results and caveats: Donors in the cohort were predominantly white British and more often female, and clonal diversity was possibly underestimated. Increases in Spike-specific TCR breadth and depth were seen after two AZD1222 doses.

This clonotype was obtained from an adult in good health. Sequencing used peripheral blood, obtained on day 0 of AZD1222 vaccination. V gene TRBV5-1 combines with J gene TRBJ2-5, with 8 bases aligning to TRBD2. The CDR3 reads CASSTSGTSQETQYF. The DNA of the CDR3 is TGCGCCAGCAGCACCTCCGGGACTAGTCAGGAGACCCAGTACTTC.